The T cell receptor (beta chain) under discussion was sequenced for a study of molecular identifiers for immune sequencing clone quantification. Turning to the study itself: RNA from approximately 20,000 or 100,000 naive CD8 cells was split five ways in replicates, with four sequenced. Broader study findings: Highly expanded clones may be undercounted when identical TCR molecules share barcodes.

This clonotype has a handful of counts. Its antigen is as yet unknown. With listed TCR primers and previously described methods, bulk TCR libraries were prepared. MiXCR, applied by TCRdb to the PCR reads, yields one record per CDR3 protein. The sample holds over 600,000 distinct CDR3 sequences, just under 20% seen once. When naive CD8 T cells were sorted, they were gated as CD8+CD4-CCR7+CD45RA+. CDR1 and CDR2 from the germline V gene are MNHEY and SVGEGT. The length of the CDR3 is 13 residues. V dropped 2 bases and J dropped 3 bases, with 7 bases sitting between them. The chain has TRBV6-2 or TRBV6-3 and TRBJ1-2; D remains unclear. The source is a human donor in good health. Some libraries in this study had Jurkat cell RNA spiked in. Sequencing input: naive CD8+ T cells from blood, with Jurkat cell RNA spiked in. Subset defined: FACS-sorted CD8+CD4-CCR7+CD45RA+ naive T cells. The CDR3 DNA follows: TGTGCCAGCAGTTACAGTGTCGACTATGGCTACACCTTC. Translating it yields CASSYSVDYGYTF.